This is a list of T cell receptor beta chains from one sample in a study of beta chain features in type 1 diabetes. Method: immunoSEQ multiplex PCR; TCRdb's copy keeps in-frame clones and lacks some. The data hold around 160,000 clones, with approximately 9.1% observed a single time. Sequencing used central memory CD4+ T cells from blood. Receptors were obtained from a woman under 40 with type 1 diabetes. CDR3s leave out the opening cysteine and the closing phenylalanine or tryptophan. Fields, in order: V gene, clone size, CDR3 length, CDR3 protein. Where a row states a size, it is once, few, many or the class of an expanded clone; other rows omit it.

V gene: TRBV14; clone size: few; CDR3 length: 12; CDR3 protein: ASSQVGRATEAF
V gene: TRBV5-1; clone size: -; CDR3 length: 12; CDR3 protein: ASSWGLVSDEQF
V gene: TRBV19; clone size: -; CDR3 length: 10; CDR3 protein: ASTFAAGELF
V gene: TRBV6-5; clone size: few; CDR3 length: 13; CDR3 protein: ASSYSTGGSGKLF
V gene: TRBV5-1; clone size: -; CDR3 length: 13; CDR3 protein: ASSLVSGTSDTQY
V gene: TRBV29-1; clone size: -; CDR3 length: 10; CDR3 protein: SLRAGDGEQY
V gene: TRBV9; clone size: few; CDR3 length: 15; CDR3 protein: ASSVGPAGEAYNEQF
V gene: TRBV18; clone size: few; CDR3 length: 11; CDR3 protein: ASSGGSPDTQY
V gene: TRBV5-1; clone size: -; CDR3 length: 14; CDR3 protein: ASSLSGSSSYNEQF
V gene: TRBV5-4; clone size: -; CDR3 length: 11; CDR3 protein: ASSLTSTDTQY
V gene: TRBV30; clone size: few; CDR3 length: 13; CDR3 protein: AWSVRSGVDQPQH
V gene: TRBV5-1; clone size: -; CDR3 length: 13; CDR3 protein: ASSLGLALTYEQY
V gene: TRBV5-8; clone size: few; CDR3 length: 12; CDR3 protein: ASSQIRVRGEQY
V gene: TRBV7-8; clone size: -; CDR3 length: 14; CDR3 protein: ASSPRRLDRVGGYT
V gene: TRBV6-4; clone size: once; CDR3 length: 11; CDR3 protein: ASSETGAATQY
V gene: TRBV5-4; clone size: -; CDR3 length: 13; CDR3 protein: ASSLRGSGAETQY
V gene: TRBV18; clone size: few; CDR3 length: 11; CDR3 protein: ASSPLLTGELF
V gene: TRBV18; clone size: few; CDR3 length: 11; CDR3 protein: ASSRSQRDEQY
V gene: TRBV7-9; clone size: -; CDR3 length: 11; CDR3 protein: ASSSQGSDTQY
V gene: TRBV29-1; clone size: few; CDR3 length: 11; CDR3 protein: SVRGTRTGELF
V gene: TRBV5-1; clone size: few; CDR3 length: 14; CDR3 protein: ASSSGGSTGTGELF
V gene: TRBV5-1; clone size: -; CDR3 length: 15; CDR3 protein: ASSSTQAGANTGELF
V gene: TRBV27; clone size: -; CDR3 length: 15; CDR3 protein: ASSGGDGRRGNTEAF
V gene: TRBV4-1; clone size: -; CDR3 length: 13; CDR3 protein: ASSQYTSGIGEQY
V gene: TRBV4-2; clone size: few; CDR3 length: 12; CDR3 protein: ASSQGTSTDTQY
V gene: TRBV7-3; clone size: few; CDR3 length: 12; CDR3 protein: ASSSRLETNEQF
V gene: TRBV6-6; clone size: -; CDR3 length: 11; CDR3 protein: ATQGTDSYEQY
V gene: TRBV5-4; clone size: few; CDR3 length: 14; CDR3 protein: ASSSFFFSGANVLT
V gene: TRBV7-2; clone size: few; CDR3 length: 13; CDR3 protein: ASSLAGRGQETQY
V gene: TRBV6-1; clone size: -; CDR3 length: 12; CDR3 protein: AISGTTSTDTQY
V gene: TRBV6-6; clone size: many; CDR3 length: 14; CDR3 protein: ASSYSLLAGVDEQY
V gene: TRBV11-2; clone size: -; CDR3 length: 13; CDR3 protein: ASSLSSGPNYGYT
V gene: TRBV19; clone size: -; CDR3 length: 11; CDR3 protein: ASCMGQGLEAF
V gene: TRBV7-7; clone size: few; CDR3 length: 12; CDR3 protein: ASSFSDRGETQY
V gene: TRBV25-1; clone size: few; CDR3 length: 11; CDR3 protein: ASSELSVETQY
V gene: TRBV28; clone size: -; CDR3 length: 13; CDR3 protein: AFTREKGSQETQY
V gene: TRBV29-1; clone size: few; CDR3 length: 13; CDR3 protein: SVEGLVVAGTEAF